This entry describes one TCR beta chain. This entry is derived from a study of blood T cell repertoires in COVID-19. Overall study context: The samples span acute and convalescent COVID-19 from the United States, Italy and Spain. PBMCs, B-cell-depleted T cells, or T cells provided the cDNA or gDNA that made up the material.

This CDR3 contains 11 residues. Trimming cost V 0 bases and J 15 bases, with 9 bases left between them. CDR1 and CDR2 (germline): MNHNS, SASEGT. Authors' data handling: For nucleated cells, counts were estimated from reference gene primer amplification. Libraries were prepared by immunoSEQ multiplex PCR; TCRdb keeps only in-frame clonotypes and omits some of them. The D gene and trimming were derived from the DNA, and the V and J assignments and clone size from that table. Of roughly 150,000 clones listed, about 80% are singletons. This receptor was taken from a human donor in a cohort sampled during active COVID-19. V usage is TRBV6-1 and J usage is TRBJ1-3; D is unresolved. Sequencing was performed on peripheral blood. This chain's CDR3 is CASSEAPGRYF. As DNA, the CDR3 is TGTGCCAGCAGTGAAGCCCCAGGAAGATATTTT.